This is a list of T cell receptor beta chains from one sample in a study of OX40 agonist ivuxolimab in advanced cancers. TCRdb's table, derived via immunoSEQ multiplex PCR, lists solely in-frame clones and lacks some. The data contain roughly 76,000 clones, approximately 84% of them seen just once; the ten biggest clones take up 20% to 30%. Sequenced here: CD4+ or CD8+ T cells sorted from blood, sampled in a trial of the OX40 agonist ivuxolimab. All receptors come from an adult with an advanced solid tumor such as melanoma, head and neck, liver or kidney cancer. The CDR3 runs from the conserved cysteine through the conserved F or W. The order of the fields is V gene, clone size, D gene, J gene, CDR3 DNA, CDR3 protein. D genes are given only for firm matches. The size of a clone is reported for some rows only, either as once, few or many, or as a class for expanded clones.

TRBV21-1,.,.,TRBJ2-7,TGTGCCAGCAGCTTGGGGACGGAAAGTAAGTACGAGCAGTACTTC,CASSLGTESKYEQYF
TRBV5-6,few,TRBD1,TRBJ1-4,TGTGCCAGCAGCCGTCCCATACCGGGACAGGGAAAACTGTTTTTT,CASSRPIPGQGKLFF
TRBV10-1,.,.,TRBJ1-1,TGCGCCAGCAGTGAGCAGGGTCCGGCTTTCTTT,CASSEQGPAFF
TRBV7-9,.,.,TRBJ2-7,TGTGCCAGCAGCTTCCACTACGAGCAGTACTTC,CASSFHYEQYF
TRBV2,once,TRBD1,TRBJ1-5,TGTGCCAGCAGAGCCGGGACAGGGGAATATCAGCCCCAGCATTTT,CASRAGTGEYQPQHF
TRBV18,.,.,TRBJ2-7,TGTGCCAGCTCAGAAGTAGGGGTAGGAGAGCAGTACTTC,CASSEVGVGEQYF
TRBV11-2,.,.,TRBJ1-3,TGTGCCAGCAGCTTAATGGGGCTTGGAAACACCATATATTTT,CASSLMGLGNTIYF
TRBV5-1,.,.,TRBJ2-3,TGCGCCAGCAGCCGGGCTGGGAGCGGAGGGGGACCAGATACGCAGTATTTT,CASSRAGSGGGPDTQYF
TRBV28,.,.,TRBJ1-3,TGTGCCAGCAGTTTATGGGGGGCCGCTGGAAACACCATATATTTT,CASSLWGAAGNTIYF
TRBV2,.,TRBD1,TRBJ2-5,TGTGCCAGCAACCTAGGGACAGGGGGCAGAGAGACCCAGTACTTC,CASNLGTGGRETQYF
TRBV18,.,TRBD1,TRBJ1-1,TGTGCCAGCTCACTTCTGGACAGGGAAGCTTTCTTT,CASSLLDREAFF
TRBV4-3,.,.,TRBJ2-5,TGCGCCAGCAGCCAAGAGGACCTAACCGGAGAGACCCAGTACTTC,CASSQEDLTGETQYF
TRBV7-2,.,.,TRBJ1-1,TGTGCCAGCAGCCCCCGGGTAGGGGGACCGACTGAAGCTTTCTTT,CASSPRVGGPTEAFF
TRBV5-1,.,.,TRBJ2-5,TGCGCCAGCAGCTTTGATAACCCTCCCCCAAGAGAGACCCAGTACTTC,CASSFDNPPPRETQYF
TRBV2,.,.,TRBJ2-2,TGTGCCAGCAGCGCAATGACAGGCACTAACACCGGGGAGCTGTTTTTT,CASSAMTGTNTGELFF
TRBV7-9,.,.,TRBJ1-6,TGTGCAAGCTGTGTTGGGGATAATTCACCCCTCCACTTT,CASCVGDNSPLHF
TRBV28,.,TRBD1,TRBJ1-1,TGTGCCAGCAGTTTGCAGGGGGCGCGGACTGAAGCTTTCTTT,CASSLQGARTEAFF
TRBV12-1,.,.,TRBJ2-2,TGTGCCAGCAGCCCGCGACTAGCGGGGGATACCGGGGAGCTGTTTTTT,CASSPRLAGDTGELFF
TRBV5-4,.,.,TRBJ1-2,TGTGCCAGCAGCCCGACTCTCGGACAAAACTATGGCTACACCTTC,CASSPTLGQNYGYTF
TRBV5-1,.,.,TRBJ1-4,TGCGCCAGCAGCTTCGGGGTAACTAATGAAAAACTGTTTTTT,CASSFGVTNEKLFF
TRBV27,.,TRBD1,TRBJ1-2,TGTGCCAGCAGTTTAAGGGGACAGGGGGAAGCTAACTATGGCTACACCTTC,CASSLRGQGEANYGYTF
TRBV5-1,.,TRBD2,TRBJ2-1,TGCGCCAGCAGGGAGCGGGAGGCGATGTACAATGAGCAGTTCTTC,CASREREAMYNEQFF
TRBV6-6,.,TRBD2,TRBJ2-2,TGTGCCAGCAGCCGATCTAGCGGGGCGAACACCGGGGAGCTGTTTTTT,CASSRSSGANTGELFF
TRBV10-2,.,.,TRBJ1-2,TGCGCCAGGGGGGGAGTAAACTATGGCTACACCTTC,CARGGVNYGYTF
TRBV19,.,TRBD1,TRBJ1-5,TGTGCCAGTAGTGTAAACTTCCCTCGACAGGGAGCGGGCAATCAGCCCCAGCATTTT,CASSVNFPRQGAGNQPQHF
TRBV29-1,.,TRBD2,TRBJ2-1,TGCAGCGTTGAAAGAAGTAGCGGGAGATACAATGAGCAGTTCTTC,CSVERSSGRYNEQFF
TRBV15,once,.,TRBJ1-5,TGTGCCACCAGCAGCTCCGACACCGGCAGCAATCAGCCCCAGCATTTT,CATSSSDTGSNQPQHF
TRBV7-2,once,TRBD1,TRBJ2-7,TGTGCCAGTAGCGACCGGGACAGCCTCTCCTACGAGCAGTACTTC,CASSDRDSLSYEQYF
TRBV2,few,.,TRBJ2-5,TGTGCAGGACCCCCCGGGGTTGCGGGAGAGACCCAGTACTTC,CAGPPGVAGETQYF
TRBV4-3,.,.,TRBJ2-5,TGCGCCAGCAGCCAAGATAGGAGGCCAGAGACCCAGTACTTC,CASSQDRRPETQYF
TRBV30,.,TRBD1,TRBJ1-1,TGTGCCTGGACCCTCGGTGACAGGGTGAACACTGAAGCTTTCTTT,CAWTLGDRVNTEAFF
TRBV11-2,.,TRBD2,TRBJ2-7,TGTGCCAGCAGCTTTAGAGCGGGAGGGATTGAACCCTACGAGCAGTACTTC,CASSFRAGGIEPYEQYF
TRBV19,.,.,TRBJ1-2,TGTGCCAGTAGTATGGGCAGAGCCTATGGCTACACCTTC,CASSMGRAYGYTF
TRBV6-5,once,.,TRBJ1-1,TGTGCCAGCAGTTCCAACCGGGGTGGATCGGCTTTCTTT,CASSSNRGGSAFF
TRBV4-3,.,.,TRBJ1-4,TGCGCCAGCAGCCAAGAGTGGACTGCAACTAATGAAAAACTGTTTTTT,CASSQEWTATNEKLFF
TRBV27,medium-sized,.,TRBJ1-3,TGTGCCAGCAGCAGAGATAGAGGCTCTGGAAACACCATATATTTT,CASSRDRGSGNTIYF
TRBV6-5,.,.,TRBJ1-6,TGTGCCAGCAGTCGGGGTGTGGGTTCACCCCTCCACTTT,CASSRGVGSPLHF
TRBV5-6,.,.,TRBJ1-5,TGTGCCAGCAGCCCGGCGGGGGGGGGCAATCAGCCCCAGCATTTT,CASSPAGGGNQPQHF
TRBV11-3,.,.,TRBJ2-7,TGTGCCAGCAGCCCGAAGGAGACGGACGAGCAGTACTTC,CASSPKETDEQYF
TRBV18,.,TRBD2,TRBJ2-2,TGTGCCAGCTCAATTAGCGGGACGAACACCGGGGAGCTGTTTTTT,CASSISGTNTGELFF
TRBV15,.,.,TRBJ2-2,TGTGCCACCAGCAGAAGGGGGACCGGGGAGCTGTTTTTT,CATSRRGTGELFF
TRBV10-3,.,.,TRBJ1-1,TGTGCCATCACGAGAGGGGCGGGGAACACTGAAGCTTTCTTT,CAITRGAGNTEAFF
TRBV6-1,.,.,TRBJ1-1,TGTGCCAGCAGTGAAGGTATTGCGCGACCTGAAGCTTTCTTT,CASSEGIARPEAFF
TRBV30,.,.,TRBJ2-5,TGTGCCTGGAGTCCCCGGGACCCAGGCGAGACCCAGTACTTC,CAWSPRDPGETQYF
TRBV2,.,TRBD1,TRBJ2-1,TGTGCCAGCAGTGTAACCGGGACAGTAATCAATGAGCAGTTCTTC,CASSVTGTVINEQFF
TRBV7-2,.,.,TRBJ1-4,TGTGCCAGCAGCGGAATGGGGGGGAGTAATGAAAAACTGTTTTTT,CASSGMGGSNEKLFF
TRBV28,.,TRBD2,TRBJ2-7,TGTGCCAGCAGTTTAGAGGCGGGGGGGCACTACGAGCAGTACTTC,CASSLEAGGHYEQYF
TRBV18,.,.,TRBJ2-2,TGTGCCAGCTCACCGGCAGCAGGCGGGGAGCTGTTTTTT,CASSPAAGGELFF
TRBV7-9,.,TRBD1,TRBJ1-6,TGTGCCAGCAGCCCCGGGGGACAGGGGCATAATTCACCCCTCCACTTT,CASSPGGQGHNSPLHF
TRBV11-2,once,TRBD1,TRBJ2-3,TGTGCCAGCAGCTTAGATTTGGCGACAGGGGGCACAGATACGCAGTATTTT,CASSLDLATGGTDTQYF
TRBV5-4,.,TRBD2,TRBJ2-5,TGTGCCAGCAGCTTATCGGGGGGAGAGACCCAGTACTTC,CASSLSGGETQYF